The 15 T cell receptor beta chains below were found in one sample sequenced in a study of neurological immune-mediated disorders. One entry per CDR3 protein, called by TCRdb with MiXCR from the 5' RACE reads. This table has over 60,000 distinct CDR3 sequences, around 5.5% appearing once. Material: PBMCs. The receptors here all came from a young woman with multiple sclerosis.

Ten or more counts support this clonotype. The J gene is TRBJ2-3, the V gene TRBV5-1, with D perhaps matching TRBD1 (6 bases). Germline lookup yields CDR1 SGHRS and CDR2 YFSETQ. V lost 4 bases, J lost 2 bases, and 14 bases lay in between. CDR3 size: 15 residues. The CDR3 sequence: CASSLGDRPTDTQYF. The CDR3 coding sequence is TGCGCCAGCAGCCTGGGAGACAGGCCCACAGATACGCAGTATTTT.

This clonotype has a count of ten or more. V usage is TRBV7-9 and J usage is TRBJ1-6; no definite D call. The CDR3 has 12 residues. The V and J ends lost 6 bases and 9 bases respectively, with 9 bases between them. Germline loops: CDR1 SEHNR, CDR2 FQNEAQ (reference sequence). The CDR3 DNA reads TGTGCCAGCAGTTCGCTAGCTTCACCCCTCCACTTT. Residues: CASSSLASPLHF. The variable domain in full, completed from reference TRBV7-9 and TRBJ1-6, reads DTGVSQNPRHKITKRGQNVTFRCDPISEHNRLYWYRQTLGQGPEFLTYFQNEAQLEKSRLLSDRFSAERPKGSFSTLEIQRTEQGDSAMYLCASSSLASPLHFGNGTRLTVT.

The sample holds many counts of this clonotype. The chain has TRBV20-1 and TRBJ2-3; 10 nucleotides agree with TRBD2. V lost 0 bases and J lost 7; bases outside the gene matches: 7. CDR3 length equals 15 residues. CDR1 and CDR2 (germline): DFQATT, SNEGSKA (reference sequence). CDR3 amino acids: CSARDNSGGLYTQYF. Written as DNA, the CDR3 is TGCAGTGCTAGAGATAATAGCGGGGGGTTATATACGCAGTATTTT.

This clonotype was counted at least ten times. The chain has TRBV7-8 and TRBJ2-2, with D perhaps assigned TRBD1 or TRBD2 (5 bases each). V was shortened by 6 bases and J by 4 bases, with 12 bases between the two germline ends. The length of the CDR3 is 14 residues. Looked up from germline, CDR1 is SGHVS and CDR2 is FQNEAQ. The CDR3 region is CASRPGPLTGELFF. The CDR3 DNA is TGTGCCAGCAGACCGGGACCCCTCACCGGGGAGCTGTTTTTT.

The sample holds many counts of this clonotype. The J gene is TRBJ2-3, the V gene TRBV5-1; no firm D call. The V gene lost 0 bases and the J gene lost 2 bases, with 7 bases spanning the gap. Germline V gene data show CDR1 as SGHRS and CDR2 as YFSETQ. The CDR3 consists of 14 residues. CDR3 in amino acids: CASSLGGTTDTQYF. The DNA for the CDR3 is TGCGCCAGCAGCTTGGGCGGCACCACAGATACGCAGTATTTT. Filled out from reference TRBV5-1 and TRBJ2-3, the complete variable domain reads KAGVTQTPRYLIKTRGQQVTLSCSPISGHRSVSWYQQTPGQGLQFLFEYFSETQRNKGNFPGRFSGRQFSNSRSEMNVSTLELGDSALYLCASSLGGTTDTQYFGPGTRLTVL.

This clonotype was detected ten times or more. The chain couples TRBV29-1 to TRBJ1-1, with no clear D. The CDR3 is made up of 12 amino acids. In germline, CDR1 is SQVTM, CDR2 ANQGSEA. The germline V and J ends were trimmed by 3 bases and 1 base, with 6 bases remaining between them. The CDR3 region is CSVEGRNTEAFF. CDR3 nucleotide sequence: TGCAGCGTTGAGGGGAGGAACACTGAAGCTTTCTTT. The whole variable domain, remainder taken from reference TRBV29-1 and TRBJ1-1, is SAVISQKPSRDICQRGTSLTIQCQVDSQVTMMFWYRQQPGQSLTLIATANQGSEATYESGFVIDKFPISRPNLTFSTLTVSNMSPEDSSIYLCSVEGRNTEAFFGQGTRLTVV.

This clonotype has at least ten counts. The J gene is TRBJ1-2, the V gene TRBV20-1, with D perhaps matching TRBD1 (5 bases). Trimming took off 5 bases at V and 3 bases at J, with 22 bases between the two ends. The CDR3 is 16 amino acids. Germline V gene sequence: CDR1 DFQATT, CDR2 SNEGSKA (reference sequence). The DNA for the CDR3 is TGCAGTGCTGAGCAACTAGGACAACGGCTCTACTATGGCTACACCTTC. Its protein is CSAEQLGQRLYYGYTF.

A few counts support this clonotype. The chain recombines TRBV7-2 with TRBJ2-1; 9 bases align to TRBD1. Losses at the gene ends were 3 bases for V and 3 bases for J; bases not matched to a gene: 3. Germline CDR1 and CDR2: SGHTA and FQGNSA. CDR3 length: 15 residues. The CDR3 sequence is CASSLTGGIYNEQFF. In nucleotides, the CDR3 is TGTGCCAGCAGCTTGACAGGGGGTATCTACAATGAGCAGTTCTTC.

This clonotype was picked up many times. The chain is built from TRBV7-2 and TRBJ2-2; D is uncertain. Trimming cost V 2 bases and J 0 bases, with 4 bases left between them. CDR3 length: 14 amino acids. Looked up from germline, CDR1 is SGHTA and CDR2 is FQGNSA. The CDR3 coding sequence is TGTGCCAGCAGCTTACTAGCGAACACCGGGGAGCTGTTTTTT. Its protein is CASSLLANTGELFF.

This clonotype was recorded many times. This chain joins TRBV10-3 and TRBJ2-7; D may be TRBD1 or TRBD2 (6 bases each). Looked up from germline, CDR1 is ENHRY and CDR2 is SYGVKD. The CDR3 consists of 11 residues. V dropped 8 bases and J dropped 4 bases, with 9 bases sitting between them. CDR3 bases: TGTGCCATCCAGGGGAGGTACGAGCAGTACTTC. The encoded protein is CAIQGRYEQYF.

This clonotype has a count of ten or more. The V gene is TRBV5-1, the J gene TRBJ1-2; tentative D call: TRBD1 (6 bases). Trimming shortened V by 0 bases and J by 4 bases, and 13 bases separated the two germline ends. The CDR3 contains 15 residues. The germline V gene encodes CDR1 SGHRS and CDR2 YFSETQ. The CDR3 DNA reads TGCGCCAGCAGCTTGGCGGGGGCGGGAACCTATGGCTACACCTTC. This encodes CASSLAGAGTYGYTF.

This clonotype was detected a few times. This chain joins TRBV7-9 and TRBJ2-5; tentative D call: TRBD2 (7 bases). This CDR3 has 15 residues. Germline loops: CDR1 SEHNR, CDR2 FQNEAQ (reference sequence). Trimming stripped 5 bases from V and 5 bases from J, with 18 bases between. The CDR3 nucleotides read TGTGCCAGCAGCGCAGGGCGGGGGCTAGAGGAGACCCAGTACTTC. This codes for CASSAGRGLEETQYF.

This clonotype was counted at least ten times. This rearrangement joins TRBV6-6 to TRBJ1-2; a possible D gene is TRBD1 (5 bases). V dropped 6 bases and J dropped 8 bases, with 13 bases sitting between them. The CDR3 extends over 12 amino acids. From germline, CDR1 is MNHNY and CDR2 SVGAGI (reference sequence). CDR3 loop: CASRLGEKGYTF. The DNA of the CDR3 is TGTGCCAGCAGGTTGGGGGAGAAAGGCTACACCTTC.

The chain employs TRBV5-1 and TRBJ2-7; 9 bases match TRBD2. Trimming at V came to 4 bases and at J to 7 bases, leaving 12 bases not matched to a gene. Germline assignment: CDR1 SGHRS and CDR2 YFSETQ. This CDR3 has 15 amino acids. CDR3 DNA sequence: TGCGCCAGCAGCCTTTCTAGCGGGACCATTCGGGAGCAGTACTTC. Translating gives CASSLSSGTIREQYF. Variable domain in full (rest from reference TRBV5-1 and TRBJ2-7): KAGVTQTPRYLIKTRGQQVTLSCSPISGHRSVSWYQQTPGQGLQFLFEYFSETQRNKGNFPGRFSGRQFSNSRSEMNVSTLELGDSALYLCASSLSSGTIREQYFGPGTRLTVT.

This clonotype was recorded many times. The chain is built from TRBV20-1 and TRBJ2-1; maybe TRBD2 (6 bases). CDR1 DFQATT and CDR2 SNEGSKA come from the germline V gene (reference sequence). CDR3 length: 10 amino acids. Here the CDR3 reads CSGWGEEQFF. The CDR3 DNA reads as TGCAGCGGGTGGGGGGAAGAGCAGTTCTTC.